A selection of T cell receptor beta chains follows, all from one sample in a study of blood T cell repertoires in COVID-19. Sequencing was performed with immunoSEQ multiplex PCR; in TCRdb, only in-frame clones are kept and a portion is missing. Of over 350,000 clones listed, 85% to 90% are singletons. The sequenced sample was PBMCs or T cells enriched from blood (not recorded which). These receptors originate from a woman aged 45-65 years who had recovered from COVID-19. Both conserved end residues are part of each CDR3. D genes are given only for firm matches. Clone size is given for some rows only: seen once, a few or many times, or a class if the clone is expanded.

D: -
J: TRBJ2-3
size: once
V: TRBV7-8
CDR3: CASSLRLRGITDTQYF
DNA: TGTGCCAGCAGCTTAAGGTTGAGGGGGATCACAGATACGCAGTATTTT

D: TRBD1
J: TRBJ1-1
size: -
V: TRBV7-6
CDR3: CASSLLTGGRTEAFF
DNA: TGTGCCAGCAGCTTATTAACAGGGGGGAGAACTGAAGCTTTCTTT

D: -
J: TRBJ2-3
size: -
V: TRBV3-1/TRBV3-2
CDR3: CASSQDQGGSTDTQYF
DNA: TGTGCCAGCAGCCAAGATCAGGGGGGAAGCACAGATACGCAGTATTTT

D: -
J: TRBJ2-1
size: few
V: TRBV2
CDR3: CASSRGNEQFF
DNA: TGTGCCAGCAGCCGGGGGAATGAGCAGTTCTTC

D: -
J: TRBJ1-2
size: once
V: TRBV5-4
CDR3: CASSPGGPSANYGYTF
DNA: TGTGCCAGCAGCCCGGGGGGTCCCTCTGCAAACTATGGCTACACCTTC

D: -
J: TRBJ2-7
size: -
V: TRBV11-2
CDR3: CASSPRTVSSYEQYF
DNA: TGTGCCAGCAGCCCTCGGACTGTTAGCTCCTACGAGCAGTACTTC

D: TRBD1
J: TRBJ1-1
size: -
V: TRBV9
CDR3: CASSPWDRGIHTEAFF
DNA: TGTGCCAGCAGCCCCTGGGACAGGGGTATTCACACTGAAGCTTTCTTT

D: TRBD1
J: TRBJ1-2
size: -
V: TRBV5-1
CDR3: CASSRGQGAYGYGYTF
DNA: TGCGCCAGCAGCCGTGGACAGGGGGCTTATGGCTATGGCTACACCTTC

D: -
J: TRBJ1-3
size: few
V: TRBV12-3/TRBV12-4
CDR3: CASLRSGNTIYF
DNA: TGTGCCAGCCTTCGCTCTGGAAACACCATATATTTT

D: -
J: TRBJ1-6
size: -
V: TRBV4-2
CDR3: CASSQYLQGFNSPLHF
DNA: TGTGCCAGCAGCCAGTACCTCCAGGGGTTCAATTCACCCCTCCACTTT

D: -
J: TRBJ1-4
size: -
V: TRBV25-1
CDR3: CASSPESSEKLFF
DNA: TGTGCCAGTAGCCCCGAGAGTAGTGAAAAACTGTTTTTT

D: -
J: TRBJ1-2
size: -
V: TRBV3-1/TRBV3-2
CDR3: CASSHSPYGYTF
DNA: TGTGCCAGCAGCCATTCTCCCTATGGCTACACCTTC

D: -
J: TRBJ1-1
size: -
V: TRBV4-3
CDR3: CASSQGLVMNTEAFF
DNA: TGCGCCAGCAGCCAAGGTCTAGTTATGAACACTGAAGCTTTCTTT

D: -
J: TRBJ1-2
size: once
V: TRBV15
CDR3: CATSRVDRGSYGYTF
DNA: TGTGCCACCAGCAGAGTCGATCGTGGCAGCTATGGCTACACCTTC

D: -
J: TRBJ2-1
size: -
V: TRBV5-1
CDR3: CASSTSGNNEQFF
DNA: TGCGCCAGCAGCACATCGGGGAACAATGAGCAGTTCTTC

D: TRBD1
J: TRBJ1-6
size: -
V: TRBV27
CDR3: CASSRLGTENSPLHF
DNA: TGTGCCAGCAGTCGACTGGGGACAGAAAATTCACCCCTCCACTTT

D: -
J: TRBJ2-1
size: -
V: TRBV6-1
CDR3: CASSELESSSYNEQFF
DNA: TGTGCCAGCAGTGAATTGGAGTCAAGCTCCTACAATGAGCAGTTCTTC

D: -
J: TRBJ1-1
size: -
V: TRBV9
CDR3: CASSPMGAELMNTEAFF
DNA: TGTGCCAGCAGCCCCATGGGGGCAGAACTTATGAACACTGAAGCTTTCTTT

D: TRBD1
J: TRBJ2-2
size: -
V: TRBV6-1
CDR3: CASSETRGLVGELFF
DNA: TGTGCCAGCAGTGAGACCAGGGGGCTTGTCGGGGAGCTGTTTTTT

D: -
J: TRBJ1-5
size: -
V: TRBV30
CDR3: CAWSVGGSGNQPQHF
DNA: TGTGCCTGGAGTGTAGGGGGTTCGGGCAATCAGCCCCAGCATTTT

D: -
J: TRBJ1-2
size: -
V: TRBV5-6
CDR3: CASSRSYGYTF
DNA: TGTGCCAGCAGCCGGAGCTATGGCTACACCTTC

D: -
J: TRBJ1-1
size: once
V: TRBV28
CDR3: CASSIQWNTEAFF
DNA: TGTGCCAGCAGTATACAATGGAACACTGAAGCTTTCTTT

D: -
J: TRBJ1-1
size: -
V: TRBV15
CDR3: CATSRDKQSPPSEAFF
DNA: TGTGCCACCAGCAGAGACAAACAGTCTCCCCCCTCTGAAGCTTTCTTT

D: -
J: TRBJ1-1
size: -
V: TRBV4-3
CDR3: CASSEDRKAEAFF
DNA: TGCGCCAGCAGCGAGGACAGAAAGGCTGAAGCTTTCTTT

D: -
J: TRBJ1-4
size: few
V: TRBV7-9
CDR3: CASSQIQEKLFF
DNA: TGTGCCAGCAGCCAGATACAGGAAAAACTGTTTTTT

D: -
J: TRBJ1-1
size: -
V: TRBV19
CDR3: CASSLQGQFEAEAFF
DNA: TGTGCCAGTAGTTTACAGGGCCAGTTTGAGGCTGAAGCTTTCTTT

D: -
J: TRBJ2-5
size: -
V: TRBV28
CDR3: CASSFSGTYQETQYF
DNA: TGTGCCAGCAGTTTCTCTGGGACTTACCAAGAGACCCAGTACTTC

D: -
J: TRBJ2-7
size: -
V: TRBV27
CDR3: CASSSGFPYEQYF
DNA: TGTGCCAGCAGTTCGGGGTTCCCGTACGAGCAGTACTTC

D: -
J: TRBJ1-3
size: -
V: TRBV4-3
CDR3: CASSQAQLNSGNTIYF
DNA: TGCGCCAGCAGCCAAGCCCAACTGAACTCTGGAAACACCATATATTTT

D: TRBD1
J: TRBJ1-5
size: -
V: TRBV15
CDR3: CATSGGTVQPQHF
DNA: TGTGCCACCAGCGGGGGGACAGTACAGCCCCAGCATTTT

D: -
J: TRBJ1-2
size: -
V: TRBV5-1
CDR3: CASSLGIRGGGYTF
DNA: TGCGCCAGCAGCTTGGGTATCAGAGGTGGCGGCTACACCTTC

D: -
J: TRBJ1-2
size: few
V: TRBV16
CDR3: CASSPSVGAHGYTF
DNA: TGTGCCAGCAGCCCCTCGGTGGGGGCCCATGGCTACACCTTC

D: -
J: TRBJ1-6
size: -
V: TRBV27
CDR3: CASSTGTRSSYNSPLHF
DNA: TGTGCCAGCAGTACGGGGACAAGGAGCTCCTATAATTCACCCCTCCACTTT

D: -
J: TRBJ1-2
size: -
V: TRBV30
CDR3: CAWSLHTNYGYTF
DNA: TGTGCCTGGAGTTTACACACGAACTATGGCTACACCTTC

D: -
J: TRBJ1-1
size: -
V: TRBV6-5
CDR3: CASSWTDMNTEAFF
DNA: TGTGCCAGCAGTTGGACAGACATGAACACTGAAGCTTTCTTT

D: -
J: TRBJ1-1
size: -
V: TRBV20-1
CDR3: CSAPREGRAFF
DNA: TGCAGTGCCCCCCGGGAGGGTAGAGCTTTCTTT

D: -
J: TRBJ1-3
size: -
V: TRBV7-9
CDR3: CASGRTGGNTIYF
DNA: TGTGCCAGCGGAAGAACGGGAGGAAACACCATATATTTT